This section outlines one T cell receptor beta chain sequence together with its context. The data originate from a study of blood T cell repertoires in COVID-19. Using immunoSEQ multiplex PCR, the repertoire was profiled, and TCRdb retains in-frame clones only, with some absent. The sample lists 110,000 or so clones, 85% seen once, with approximately 13% in the top ten. V was shortened by 6 bases and J by 1 base, with 12 bases between the two germline ends. This CDR3 spans 14 amino acids. Per the germline V gene, CDR1 is MNHEY and CDR2 is SVGAGI. The TCR sequence derives from a human donor in a cohort sampled during active COVID-19. The V and J genes are TRBV6-5 and TRBJ1-1; maybe TRBD1 (6 bases). The sample consisted of peripheral blood. The CDR3 sequence: CASRLQGSNTEAFF. The DNA for the CDR3 is TGTGCCAGCAGACTACAGGGTTCGAACACTGAAGCTTTCTTT.